This is a list of T cell receptor beta chains from one sample in a study of shared clonotypes between healthy human individuals. Data came from immunoSEQ multiplex PCR; TCRdb stores just in-frame clones and leaves some out. The table shows about 600,000 clones, with about 95% occurring only once. Sample: naive CD8+ T cells sorted from blood. Receptors originate from a woman between 25 and 40 years old in good health. Both conserved end residues are part of each CDR3. The order of the fields is CDR3 length, D gene, clone size, J gene, V gene, CDR3 DNA, CDR3 protein. D genes are given only for firm matches. Size is stated for part of the rows, as once, few or many counts, or as a class when the clone is expanded.

11 TRBD2 once TRBJ2-1 TRBV20-1 TGCAGTGTGCTAGCGGGGGATGAGCAGTTCTTC CSVLAGDEQFF
15 TRBD2 NA TRBJ2-7 TRBV9 TGTGCCAGCAGCGTAGCCGCTAGCGGGTCTTACGAGCAGTACTTC CASSVAASGSYEQYF
14 TRBD2 NA TRBJ2-7 TRBV19 TGTGCCAGTAGTACGGGGGGGGTACCCTACGAGCAGTACTTC CASSTGGVPYEQYF
16 TRBD2 NA TRBJ2-1 TRBV28 TGTGCCAGCAGCCTCGGGGTAGCGGGAGGGTACAATGAGCAGTTCTTC CASSLGVAGGYNEQFF
18 NA NA TRBJ2-6 TRBV27 TGTGCCAGCAGTCTTATTAAGACCGGAGACTCTGGGGCCAACGTCCTGACTTTC CASSLIKTGDSGANVLTF
13 NA few TRBJ1-2 TRBV5-6 TGTGCCAGCAGCTTGGGGGACAACTATGGCTACACCTTC CASSLGDNYGYTF
12 NA NA TRBJ1-1 TRBV29-1 TGCAGCGGCCTGACACCGAACACTGAAGCTTTCTTT CSGLTPNTEAFF
16 TRBD2 NA TRBJ2-1 TRBV7-2 TGTGCCAGCAGCCCTTTACTAGCGGGGCTAGACAATGAGCAGTTCTTC CASSPLLAGLDNEQFF
18 TRBD2 NA TRBJ2-6 TRBV27 TGTGCCAGCAGTTTACAACTAGCGGGAGGGGGTGGGGCCAACGTCCTGACTTTC CASSLQLAGGGGANVLTF
15 TRBD2 once TRBJ2-1 TRBV10-1 TGCGCCAGCAGTGAGTGGGGGGAGGGCCAAGTTGAGCAGTTCTTC CASSEWGEGQVEQFF
16 NA NA TRBJ1-1 TRBV5-4 TGTGCCAGCAGCTTGTCGACCTCACAGCAGTACACTGAAGCTTTCTTT CASSLSTSQQYTEAFF
12 TRBD1 NA TRBJ1-1 TRBV6-5 TGTGCCAGCAGTCCCGGGACAGCTGAAGCTTTCTTT CASSPGTAEAFF
15 TRBD2 NA TRBJ2-5 TRBV5-4 TGTGCCAGCAGCTCCGTAGCGGGAGCTCAGGAGACCCAGTACTTC CASSSVAGAQETQYF
18 NA NA TRBJ2-2 TRBV5-1 TGCGCCAGCAGCTACACCCCCTTGGCGGGCGGATTCCGCGGGGAGCTGTTTTTT CASSYTPLAGGFRGELFF
16 NA NA TRBJ1-4 TRBV28 TGTGCCAGCACTCCTCAACCTGGGGGCGTTTATGAAAAACTGTTTTTT CASTPQPGGVYEKLFF
14 NA NA TRBJ1-1 TRBV29-1 TGCAGCGTTGAAGGAACAGGGCGGGGGGCTGAAGCTTTCTTT CSVEGTGRGAEAFF
15 NA NA TRBJ2-5 TRBV10-3 TGTGCCATCAGTGACTCTCAGGGGAGGCAAGAGACCCAGTACTTC CAISDSQGRQETQYF
12 NA NA TRBJ2-7 TRBV7-9 TGTGCCAGCAGCTTAGCTCCGGGTGAGCAGTACTTC CASSLAPGEQYF
16 TRBD2 NA TRBJ2-1 TRBV19 TGTGCCAGTAGGCTACGAACGGGACTAGTTTACAATGAGCAGTTCTTC CASRLRTGLVYNEQFF
14 NA NA TRBJ1-2 TRBV28 TGTGCCAGCAGGGCGCCAGGTGCGGGCTATGGCTACACCTTC CASRAPGAGYGYTF
18 TRBD1 NA TRBJ1-5 TRBV18 TGTGCCAGCTCACCCAAGGACAGGGGGCAATATAGCAATCAGCCCCAGCATTTT CASSPKDRGQYSNQPQHF
15 NA NA TRBJ2-5 TRBV28 TGTGCCAGCAGTTTACGAAACAGGGCGATAGAGACCCAGTACTTC CASSLRNRAIETQYF
12 TRBD1 NA TRBJ2-7 TRBV5-1 TGCGCCAGCAGTCCTGACAGGGCCGAGCAGTACTTC CASSPDRAEQYF
20 TRBD1 NA TRBJ1-3 TRBV12-5 TGTGCTAGTGGTTTGGTAGACGGACAGGGGCGAACCCTCCCTGCGGACACCATATATTTT CASGLVDGQGRTLPADTIYF
12 NA NA TRBJ2-7 TRBV7-9 TGTGCCAGCAGCTTCGAGGGTTACGAGCAGTACTTC CASSFEGYEQYF
13 NA NA TRBJ2-1 TRBV7-9 TGTGCCAGCAGCTTAGCGCGGACGGGAGAGCAGTTCTTC CASSLARTGEQFF
12 NA NA TRBJ1-2 TRBV7-9 TGTGCCAGCAGCTTAGGTGGCTATGGCTACACCTTC CASSLGGYGYTF
17 TRBD2 NA TRBJ2-7 TRBV13 TGTGCCAGCAGCTTTTTCTCGGGCGGGAGGGCCTTAGGCGAGCAGTACTTC CASSFFSGGRALGEQYF
14 NA NA TRBJ2-7 TRBV6-6 TGTGCCAGCAGTTACTCTACCCCCGGGGCCGAGCAGTACTTC CASSYSTPGAEQYF
13 NA NA TRBJ2-5 TRBV5-6 TGTGCCAGCAGCTTGGTGATGGAAGAGACCCAGTACTTC CASSLVMEETQYF
16 TRBD2 NA TRBJ2-1 TRBV5-6 TGTGCCAGCACAAACCTGGCTAGCGGGAGGGGGAATGAGCAGTTCTTC CASTNLASGRGNEQFF
15 NA NA TRBJ1-2 TRBV27 TGTGCCAGCAGTAATGTGGGGGCACCACGTTATGGCTACACCTTC CASSNVGAPRYGYTF